A single sample gave rise to the 7 T cell receptor beta chains below, sequenced in a study of cytomegalovirus exposure and HLA in healthy donors. Data came from immunoSEQ multiplex PCR; TCRdb stores just in-frame clones and leaves some out. This repertoire shows around 52,000 clones, 93% found once; its top ten account for about 6%. The sequenced material came from PBMCs. The receptors originated from a woman aged 18-29 years in good health and CMV-seronegative.

The chain uses TRBV6-1 and TRBJ2-5; 8 nucleotides agree with TRBD2. The CDR3 runs to 15 residues. The junction had 6 bases not matched to a gene; V was cut back by 4 bases and J by 2 bases. CDR1 is MNHNS, CDR2 SASEGT, per germline. CDR3 coding DNA: TGTGCCAGCAGTGTACTCCGGGGGGGGCAAGAGACCCAGTACTTC. It yields the protein CASSVLRGGQETQYF.

The V call is TRBV4-2, the J call TRBJ1-6; TRBD1 matches at 9 bases. The CDR3 contains 16 residues. The junction had 4 bases not matched to a gene; V was cut back by 0 bases and J by 7 bases. Germline V gene sequence: CDR1 LGHNA, CDR2 YNFKEQ. The CDR3 reads CASSQDFGTGNSPLHF. In nucleotides, the CDR3 is TGTGCCAGCAGCCAAGATTTTGGGACAGGGAATTCACCCCTCCACTTT.

This chain links TRBV9 with TRBJ1-3, with D tentatively TRBD1 (5 bases). The CDR3 sequence is 12 residues long. Germline V gives CDR1 SGDLS, CDR2 YYNGEE. V dropped 8 bases and J dropped 3 bases, with 9 bases sitting between them. CDR3 sequence reads: CASLGVGNTIYF. Written as DNA, the CDR3 is TGTGCCAGTTTAGGGGTTGGAAACACCATATATTTT.

V and J are TRBV10-3 and TRBJ2-5, with 8 bases that match TRBD2. The CDR3 length is 19 residues. The germline gives CDR1 ENHRY, CDR2 SYGVKD. After removal of 4 bases from V and 4 bases from J, the junction contained 20 bases not matched to a gene. The DNA for the CDR3 is TGTGCCATCAGTGCCCTCGGGAGGGGAGGGAAGGAAGCGGGAGAGACCCAGTACTTC. It encodes CAISALGRGGKEAGETQYF.

The chain has TRBV18 and TRBJ1-2; D might be TRBD1 (5 bases). The CDR3 loop spans 14 amino acids. The germline CDR1 and CDR2 sequences are KGHSH and LQKENI. Trimming took 1 base from V and 6 from J, leaving 12 bases between them. As DNA, the CDR3 is TGTGCCAGCTCACCACGGCCAGGGATTGATGGCTACACCTTC. It encodes CASSPRPGIDGYTF.

This rearrangement joins TRBV13 to TRBJ2-2; 10 positions match TRBD1. This CDR3 has 16 residues. The V and J ends lost 5 bases and 1 base, in that order; junction bases with no gene match: 4. Germline V gene data show CDR1 as PRHDT and CDR2 as FYEKMQ (reference sequence). The CDR3 here is CASSQRDRGNTGELFF. In nucleotides, the CDR3 is TGTGCCAGCAGCCAAAGGGACAGGGGGAACACCGGGGAGCTGTTTTTT.

The chain is built from TRBV5-1 and TRBJ1-2, with TRBD1 as a possible D gene (6 bases). In germline, CDR1 is SGHRS, CDR2 YFSETQ. The CDR3 has 13 residues. Between the trimmed V and J ends, which lost 3 bases and 5 bases, there was a span of 11 bases. The DNA for the CDR3 is TGCGCCAGCAGCTCGCGACAGGCATATGGCTACACCTTC. Its protein is CASSSRQAYGYTF.